Listed below are T cell receptor beta chains from one sample, sequenced in a study of T cells in Graves' hyperthyroidism and ophthalmopathy. TCRdb re-called the multiplex PCR reads with MiXCR, one entry per CDR3 protein. The sample lists under 700,000 distinct CDR3 sequences; approximately 16% were seen once. Sequenced material: blood. The receptors were sampled from a woman between 18 and 30 years old with Graves' hyperthyroidism. The CDR3 runs from the conserved cysteine through the conserved F or W. The D gene is left open where the match is weak. Size tells how often a clone was seen (once, few, many) or the class of an expanded clone, and some rows leave it out.

>many|18|TRBD2|TRBV7-6|TRBJ2-1
TGTGCCAGCAGCTTAGTCAGACTAGCGGGGGCCCGGGGCAATGAGCAGTTCTTC
CASSLVRLAGARGNEQFF
>.|16|TRBD2|TRBV28|TRBJ2-7
TGTGCCAGCAGCCCCGGCTGGGCGGGAGCGGCATGGAAGCAGTACTTC
CASSPGWAGAAWKQYF
>many|15|TRBD1|TRBV6-1|TRBJ2-1
TGTGCCAGCAGCCCACCAGACACAGGGGACAATGAGCAGTTCTTC
CASSPPDTGDNEQFF
>few|13|.|TRBV19|TRBJ1-5
TGTGCCAGTAACGACCGTAGCAATCAGCCCCAGCATTTT
CASNDRSNQPQHF
>few|11|.|TRBV6-1|TRBJ2-5
TGTGCCAGCACAGGGTCAGAGACCCAGTACTTC
CASTGSETQYF
>.|15|.|TRBV28|TRBJ2-5
TGTGCCAGCAGTTTGGTGGCGACAGGAAAAGAGACCCAGTACTTC
CASSLVATGKETQYF
>few|15|TRBD2|TRBV24-1|TRBJ2-1
TGTGCCACCAGTGGTAGCGGGAGACTCTACAATGAGCAGTTCTTC
CATSGSGRLYNEQFF
>many|15|.|TRBV5-1|TRBJ1-2
TGCGCCAGCAGCTTGGCCGTAAGTCTCAACTATGGCTACACCTTC
CASSLAVSLNYGYTF
>few|15|.|TRBV20-1|TRBJ1-1
TGCAGTGCTAGAGATGACAGCCAGATGAACACTGAAGCTTTCTTT
CSARDDSQMNTEAFF
>many|17|.|TRBV6-5|TRBJ2-1
TGTGCCAGCAGTTACTCGACAAATCGGGGGATCTACAATGAGCAGTTCTTC
CASSYSTNRGIYNEQFF
>few|13|.|TRBV24-1|TRBJ1-1
TGTGCCACCAGATCCGGGATGGGCACTGAAGCTTTCTTT
CATRSGMGTEAFF
>many|13|TRBD2|TRBV28|TRBJ2-1
TGTGCCAGCATTGGGAGGGCGGGTAATGAGCAGTTCTTC
CASIGRAGNEQFF
>.|16|.|TRBV12-3/TRBV12-4|TRBJ2-6
TGTGCCAGCAGTTTTGGAGGGGCGGCTGGGGCCAACGTCCTGACTTTC
CASSFGGAAGANVLTF
>many|15|TRBD2|TRBV12-3/TRBV12-4|TRBJ2-1
TGTGCCAGCAGACATCGGACTAGCGTCCACAATGAGCAGTTCTTC
CASRHRTSVHNEQFF